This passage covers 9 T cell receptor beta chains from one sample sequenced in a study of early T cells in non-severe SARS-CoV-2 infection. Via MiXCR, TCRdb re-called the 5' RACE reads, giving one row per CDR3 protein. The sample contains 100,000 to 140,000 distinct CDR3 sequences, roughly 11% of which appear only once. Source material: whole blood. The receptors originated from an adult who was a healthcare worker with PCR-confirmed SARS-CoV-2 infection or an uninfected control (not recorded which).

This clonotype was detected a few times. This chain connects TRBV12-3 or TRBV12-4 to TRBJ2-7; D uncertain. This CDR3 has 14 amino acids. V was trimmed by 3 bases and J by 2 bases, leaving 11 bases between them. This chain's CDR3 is CASSLNSPTYEQYF. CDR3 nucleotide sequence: TGTGCCAGCAGTTTGAACAGTCCCACCTACGAGCAGTACTTC.

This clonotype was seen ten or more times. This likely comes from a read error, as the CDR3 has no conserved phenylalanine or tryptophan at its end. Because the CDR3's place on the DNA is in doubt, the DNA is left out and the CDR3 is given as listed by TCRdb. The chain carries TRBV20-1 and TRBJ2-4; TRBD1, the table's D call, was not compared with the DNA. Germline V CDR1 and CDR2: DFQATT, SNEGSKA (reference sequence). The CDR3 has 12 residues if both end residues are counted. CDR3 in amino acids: CSASLSQGQVLV.

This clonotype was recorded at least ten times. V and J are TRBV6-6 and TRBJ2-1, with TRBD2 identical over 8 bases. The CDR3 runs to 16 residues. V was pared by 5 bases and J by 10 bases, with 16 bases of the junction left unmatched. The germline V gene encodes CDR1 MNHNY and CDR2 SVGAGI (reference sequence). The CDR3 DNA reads TGTGCCAGCAGTAAATCCGGGACTAGTGGATTCGGAGAGCAGTTCTTC. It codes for CASSKSGTSGFGEQFF.

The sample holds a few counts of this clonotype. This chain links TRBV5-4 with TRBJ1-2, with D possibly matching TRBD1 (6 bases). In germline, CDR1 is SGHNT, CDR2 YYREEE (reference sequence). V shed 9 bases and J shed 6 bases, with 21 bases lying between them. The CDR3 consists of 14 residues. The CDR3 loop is CATRIRGSEDGYTF. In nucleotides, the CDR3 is TGTGCCACCAGGATTAGGGGGAGCGAGGATGGCTACACCTTC.

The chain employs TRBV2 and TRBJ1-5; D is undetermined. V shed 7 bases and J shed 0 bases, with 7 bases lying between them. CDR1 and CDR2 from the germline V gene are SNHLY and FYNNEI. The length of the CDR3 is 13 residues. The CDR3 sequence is CASTGDSNQPQHF. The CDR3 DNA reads TGTGCCAGCACTGGGGATAGCAATCAGCCCCAGCATTTT. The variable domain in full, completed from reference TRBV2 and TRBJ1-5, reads EPEVTQTPSHQVTQMGQEVILRCVPISNHLYFYWYRQILGQKVEFLVSFYNNEISEKSEIFDDQFSVERPDGSNFTLKIRSTKLEDSAMYFCASTGDSNQPQHFGDGTRLSIL.

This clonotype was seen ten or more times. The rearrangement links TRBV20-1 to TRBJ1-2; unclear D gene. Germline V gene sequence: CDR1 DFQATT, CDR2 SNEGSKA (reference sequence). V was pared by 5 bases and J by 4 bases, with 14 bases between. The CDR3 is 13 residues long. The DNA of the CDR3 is TGCAGTGCTCAGGCGAGTCAAAGCTATGGCTACACCTTC. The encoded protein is CSAQASQSYGYTF.

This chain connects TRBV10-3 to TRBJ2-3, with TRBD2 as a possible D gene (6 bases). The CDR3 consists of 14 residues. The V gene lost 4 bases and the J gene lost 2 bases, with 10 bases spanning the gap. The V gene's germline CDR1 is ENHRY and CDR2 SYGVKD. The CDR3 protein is CAISGGLNTDTQYF. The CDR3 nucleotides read TGTGCCATCAGTGGAGGACTAAACACAGATACGCAGTATTTT.

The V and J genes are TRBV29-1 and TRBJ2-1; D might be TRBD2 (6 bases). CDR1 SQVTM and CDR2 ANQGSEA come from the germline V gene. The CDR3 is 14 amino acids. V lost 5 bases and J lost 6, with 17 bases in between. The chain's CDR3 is CSVLAQVGGNEQFF. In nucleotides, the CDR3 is TGCAGCGTTTTGGCTCAGGTGGGGGGCAATGAGCAGTTCTTC.

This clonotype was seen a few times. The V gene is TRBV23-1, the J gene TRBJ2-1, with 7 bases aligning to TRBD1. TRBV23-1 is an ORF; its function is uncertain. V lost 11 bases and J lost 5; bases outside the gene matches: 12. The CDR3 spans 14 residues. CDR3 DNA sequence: TGCGCCTACACCCGACAGGGCATAAACAATGAGCAGTTCTTC. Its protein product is CAYTRQGINNEQFF.